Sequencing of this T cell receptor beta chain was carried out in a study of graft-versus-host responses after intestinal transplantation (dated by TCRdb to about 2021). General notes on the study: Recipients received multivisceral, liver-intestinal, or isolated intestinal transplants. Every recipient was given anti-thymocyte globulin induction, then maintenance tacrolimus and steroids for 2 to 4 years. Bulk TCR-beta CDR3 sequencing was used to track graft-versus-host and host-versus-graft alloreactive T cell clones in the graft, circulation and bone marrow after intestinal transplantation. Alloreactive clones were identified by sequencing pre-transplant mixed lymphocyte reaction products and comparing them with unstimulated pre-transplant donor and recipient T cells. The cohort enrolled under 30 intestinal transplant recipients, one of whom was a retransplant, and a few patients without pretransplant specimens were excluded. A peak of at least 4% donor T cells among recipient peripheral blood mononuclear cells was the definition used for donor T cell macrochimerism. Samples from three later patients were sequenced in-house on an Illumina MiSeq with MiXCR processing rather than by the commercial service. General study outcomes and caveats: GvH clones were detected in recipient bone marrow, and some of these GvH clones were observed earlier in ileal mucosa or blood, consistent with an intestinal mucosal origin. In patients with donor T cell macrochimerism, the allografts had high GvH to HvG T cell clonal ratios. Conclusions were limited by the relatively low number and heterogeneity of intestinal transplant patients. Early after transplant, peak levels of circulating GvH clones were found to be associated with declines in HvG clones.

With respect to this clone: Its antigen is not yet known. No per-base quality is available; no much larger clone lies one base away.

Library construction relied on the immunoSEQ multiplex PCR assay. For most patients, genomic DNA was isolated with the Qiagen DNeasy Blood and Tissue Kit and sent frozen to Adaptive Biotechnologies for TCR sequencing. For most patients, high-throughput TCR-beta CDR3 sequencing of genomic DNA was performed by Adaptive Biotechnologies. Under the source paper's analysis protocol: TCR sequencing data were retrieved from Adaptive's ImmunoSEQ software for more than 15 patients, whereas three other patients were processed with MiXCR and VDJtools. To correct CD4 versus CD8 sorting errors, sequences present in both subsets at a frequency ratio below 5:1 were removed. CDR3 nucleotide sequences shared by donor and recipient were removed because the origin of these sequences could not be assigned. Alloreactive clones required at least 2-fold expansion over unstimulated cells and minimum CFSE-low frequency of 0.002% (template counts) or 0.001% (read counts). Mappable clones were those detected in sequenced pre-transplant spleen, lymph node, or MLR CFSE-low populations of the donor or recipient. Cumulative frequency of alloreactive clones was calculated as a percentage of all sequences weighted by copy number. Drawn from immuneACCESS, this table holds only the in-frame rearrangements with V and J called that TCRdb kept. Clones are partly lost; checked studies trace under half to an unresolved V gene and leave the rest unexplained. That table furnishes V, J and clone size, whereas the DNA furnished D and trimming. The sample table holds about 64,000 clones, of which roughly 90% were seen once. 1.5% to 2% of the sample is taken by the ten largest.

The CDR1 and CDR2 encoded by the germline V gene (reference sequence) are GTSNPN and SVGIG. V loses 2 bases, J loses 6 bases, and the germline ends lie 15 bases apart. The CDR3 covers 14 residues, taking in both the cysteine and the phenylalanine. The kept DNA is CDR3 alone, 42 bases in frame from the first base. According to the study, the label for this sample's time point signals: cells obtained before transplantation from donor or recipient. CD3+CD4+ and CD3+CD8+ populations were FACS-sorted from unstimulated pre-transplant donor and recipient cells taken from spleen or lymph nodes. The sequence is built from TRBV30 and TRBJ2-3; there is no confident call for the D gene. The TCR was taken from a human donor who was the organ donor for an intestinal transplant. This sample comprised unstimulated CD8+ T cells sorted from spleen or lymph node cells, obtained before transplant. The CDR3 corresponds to CAWSLLRWWDTQYF. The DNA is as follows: TGTGCCTGGAGTCTACTCCGGTGGTGGGATACGCAGTATTTT.